What follows are 32 T cell receptor beta chains derived from one specimen sequenced in a study of blood T cell repertoires in COVID-19. This table comes from immunoSEQ multiplex PCR, and its TCRdb copy is limited to in-frame clones, with some not included. Among some 45,000 clones listed, about 80% were seen once. Sequencing input: peripheral blood. The receptor set was obtained from an older man with acute or convalescent COVID-19.

The rearrangement links TRBV10-2 to TRBJ2-5, with D possibly matching TRBD2 (5 bases). There are 13 residues in the CDR3. Germline assignment: CDR1 WSHSY and CDR2 SAAADI. The V end was cut by 4 bases, the J end by 3 bases, with 9 bases between. CDR3 residues: CASSVRGKETQYF. In DNA form, the CDR3 reads TGCGCCAGCAGTGTACGGGGAAAAGAGACCCAGTACTTC.

The sample holds many counts of this clone. This sequence joins TRBV28 and TRBJ1-2; TRBD1 aligns across 11 bases. CDR1 is MDHEN and CDR2 is SYDVKM in the germline V gene. This CDR3 contains 16 residues. The V segment lost 4 bases and the J segment 7 bases; nucleotides outside the gene matches: 11. DNA of the CDR3: TGTGCCAGCAGTTATGTGCTTGGACAGGGGGCGTCTGGCTACACCTTC. Its translation: CASSYVLGQGASGYTF.

The chain recombines TRBV5-1 with TRBJ1-3; TRBD1 matches 10 bases. CDR3 size: 15 residues. V dropped 0 bases and J dropped 7; count of bases not matched to a gene: 4. CDR1 SGHRS and CDR2 YFSETQ come from the germline V gene. The CDR3 coding sequence is TGCGCCAGCAGCTTGGAGGGGACAGGGGCCAACACCATATATTTT. This gives the protein CASSLEGTGANTIYF.

The gene calls are TRBV4-2 and TRBJ1-4; TRBD1 aligns across 9 bases. CDR1 and CDR2 (germline): LGHNA, YNFKEQ. This CDR3 spans 16 amino acids. J gave up 5 bases and V 2 bases, and 6 bases lay outside the gene matches. The CDR3 sequence: CASSQKPGQGNEKLFF. CDR3 bases: TGTGCCAGCAGCCAAAAACCGGGACAGGGAAATGAAAAACTGTTTTTT.

The chain combines TRBV11-2 with TRBJ2-5; 7 nucleotides line up with TRBD1. Germline assignment: CDR1 SGHAT and CDR2 FQNNGV. The CDR3 spans 15 residues. After removal of 0 bases from V and 4 bases from J, the junction contained 5 bases not matched to a gene. The CDR3 reads CASSLETGRGETQYF. The DNA for the CDR3 is TGTGCCAGCAGCTTAGAGACAGGGAGAGGAGAGACCCAGTACTTC.

The chain has TRBV6-4 and TRBJ2-1; TRBD2 matches 11 bases. There are 16 residues in the CDR3. CDR1 is MRHNA, CDR2 SNTAGT, per germline. The trim removed 6 bases at V and 4 bases at J, leaving 8 bases unmatched. The CDR3 reads CASSERTSGGYNEQFF. CDR3 coding DNA: TGTGCCAGCAGCGAGCGTACTAGCGGGGGTTACAATGAGCAGTTCTTC.

The gene calls are TRBV10-3 and TRBJ2-7, with 7 bases lining up with TRBD1. Germline V CDR1 and CDR2: ENHRY, SYGVKD. The V gene end was trimmed by 6 bases and the J gene end by 3 bases; junction bases not matched to a gene: 5. The CDR3 runs 13 residues. CDR3 bases: TGTGCCATCAGGGATTCAGGGGGCTACGAGCAGTACTTC. It codes for CAIRDSGGYEQYF.

CDR3 in amino acids: CSVEDPAGGLTDTQYF. CDR3 nucleotide sequence: TGCAGCGTTGAAGATCCCGCGGGGGGACTTACAGATACGCAGTATTTT. The genes are TRBV29-1 and TRBJ2-3; TRBD2 agrees at 8 bases. CDR1 is SQVTM and CDR2 is ANQGSEA in the germline V gene. The CDR3 covers 16 residues. Trimming removed 0 bases from V and 3 bases from J; junction bases left unmatched: 8.

The chain links TRBV6-2 or TRBV6-3 to TRBJ2-2, with 7 bases that match TRBD2. The CDR3 is 16 amino acids. From germline, CDR1 is MNHEY and CDR2 SVGEGT. J gave up 5 bases and V 4 bases, and 10 bases lay outside the gene matches. In nucleotides, the CDR3 is TGTGCCAGCAGTTTACCACCTAGCGGATTGACCGGGGAGCTGTTTTTT. Residues: CASSLPPSGLTGELFF.

This chain joins TRBV6-5 and TRBJ1-6, with D perhaps TRBD1 (6 bases). Looked up from germline, CDR1 is MNHEY and CDR2 is SVGAGI. The CDR3 extends over 14 amino acids. V was trimmed by 6 bases and J by 9 bases, leaving 15 bases between them. The chain's CDR3 is CASSLEGGSSPLHF. CDR3 sequence (DNA): TGTGCCAGCAGCCTTGAGGGGGGGAGTTCACCCCTCCACTTT.

This chain links TRBV10-3 with TRBJ2-3, with D tentatively TRBD2 (5 bases). V lost 3 bases and J 5 bases, leaving 12 bases between the germline ends. CDR3 length: 14 residues. Germline V gene lookup returns CDR1 ENHRY and CDR2 SYGVKD. The CDR3 loop is CAISDRGIGDTQYF. Here the CDR3 DNA reads TGTGCCATCAGTGACCGGGGTATAGGAGATACGCAGTATTTT.

The genes are TRBV24-1 and TRBJ2-7, with 7 bases fitting TRBD2. CDR1 and CDR2 (germline): KGHDR, SFDVKD. The length of the CDR3 is 12 residues. J was trimmed by 6 bases and V by 4 bases; bases with no gene match: 2. The CDR3 spells CATSDGGTEQYF. DNA of the CDR3: TGTGCCACCAGTGACGGGGGGACCGAGCAGTACTTC.

V gene TRBV6-5 combines with J gene TRBJ1-4, with 9 bases lining up with TRBD1. CDR3 length: 14 residues. CDR1 is MNHEY and CDR2 is SVGAGI in the germline V gene. After removal of 6 bases from V and 6 bases from J, the junction contained 5 bases not matched to a gene. The CDR3 loop is CASRDRGSYEKLFF. CDR3 coding DNA: TGTGCCAGCAGGGACAGGGGTAGCTATGAAAAACTGTTTTTT.

This chain uses TRBV18 with TRBJ1-1; D is uncertain. Trimming stripped 6 bases from V and 4 bases from J, with 15 bases between. Germline V gives CDR1 KGHSH, CDR2 LQKENI. CDR3 size: 14 residues. CDR3 coding DNA: TGTGCCAGCTCCCCGCTCAGAGGAGGCACTGAAGCTTTCTTT. It is translated as CASSPLRGGTEAFF.

V gene TRBV7-2 combines with J gene TRBJ1-1; TRBD1 might be the D (5 bases). V was pared by 5 bases and J by 5 bases, with 12 bases between. The CDR3 is 13 amino acids. Germline CDR1 reads SGHTA; CDR2 reads FQGNSA. The CDR3: CASSRLGVTEAFF. In nucleotides, the CDR3 is TGTGCCAGCAGCAGACTAGGGGTTACTGAAGCTTTCTTT. The full variable domain, in which reference TRBV7-2 and TRBJ1-1 provide the parts outside the CDR3, is GAGVSQSPSNKVTEKGKDVELRCDPISGHTALYWYRQSLGQGLEFLIYFQGNSAPDKSGLPSDRFSAERTGGSVSTLTIQRTQQEDSAVYLCASSRLGVTEAFFGQGTRLTVV.

V gene TRBV7-9 combines with J gene TRBJ2-5; D is unclear. The CDR3 is 15 amino acids. CDR1 is SEHNR and CDR2 is FQNEAQ in the germline V gene (reference sequence). With 1 base removed from V and 2 bases from J, the gap between germline ends came to 11 bases. As DNA, the CDR3 is TGTGCCAGCAGCTTAGTGGGCAGGTTACAAGAGACCCAGTACTTC. Amino acids: CASSLVGRLQETQYF.

The V gene is TRBV6-4, the J gene TRBJ2-3, with a tentative D call TRBD1 (5 bases). The ends were cut back, 0 bases at V and 8 bases at J, with 6 bases in the middle. Germline CDR1 reads MRHNA; CDR2 reads SNTAGT. The CDR3 covers 12 residues. CDR3 loop: CASSDSGATQYF. CDR3 nucleotide sequence: TGTGCCAGCAGTGACTCAGGGGCTACGCAGTATTTT.

This chain connects TRBV6-1 to TRBJ1-5, with a tentative D call TRBD1 (6 bases). From germline, CDR1 is MNHNS and CDR2 SASEGT. CDR3 length: 14 residues. V was clipped by 2 bases and J by 7 bases, with 12 bases between them. The CDR3: CASSENRVNQPQHF. In DNA form, the CDR3 reads TGTGCCAGCAGTGAAAACAGGGTAAACCAGCCCCAGCATTTT.

This chain uses TRBV4-1 with TRBJ2-2; unclear D gene. Germline V gene lookup returns CDR1 MGHRA and CDR2 YSYEKL. The CDR3 extends over 15 amino acids. The germline V and J ends were trimmed by 1 base and 6 bases, with 12 bases remaining between them. CDR3 nucleotide sequence: TGCGCCAGCAGCCAAGTTCTGGGCGCCCCCGGGGAGCTGTTTTTT. This encodes CASSQVLGAPGELFF.

The chain couples TRBV4-3 to TRBJ2-1, with a weak D call TRBD1 (5 bases). CDR3 length equals 16 residues. Germline CDR1 LGHNA, CDR2 YSLEER. V lost 0 bases and J lost 0, with 9 bases in between. The CDR3 here is CASSQDLDSSYNEQFF. As DNA, the CDR3 is TGCGCCAGCAGCCAAGATTTAGACAGCTCCTACAATGAGCAGTTCTTC.

The CDR3 loop reads CAWIFGQGRYGYTF. CDR3 coding DNA: TGTGCCTGGATCTTTGGACAGGGGCGCTATGGCTACACCTTC. J is TRBJ1-2 and V is TRBV30, with 9 bases matching TRBD1. Germline CDR1 GTSNPN, CDR2 SVGIG (reference sequence). V was clipped by 4 bases and J by 4 bases; unmatched bases: 7. The CDR3 is 14 amino acids.

V and J are TRBV24-1 and TRBJ2-2, with 7 positions matching TRBD1. V shed 4 bases and J 8 bases; nucleotides not matched to a gene: 6. Germline CDR1 and CDR2: KGHDR and SFDVKD. The CDR3 sequence is 14 residues long. CDR3 in DNA: TGTGCCACCAGTGACCATGACAGGGATGGGGAGCTGTTTTTT. As protein: CATSDHDRDGELFF.

V usage is TRBV19 and J usage is TRBJ1-2; TRBD1 agrees at 7 bases. This CDR3 is built from 14 residues. The trim removed 6 bases at V and 1 base at J, leaving 5 bases unmatched. Germline CDR1 is LNHDA and CDR2 is SQIVND (reference sequence). CDR3 in DNA: TGTGCCAGTAGGCCCAGGGGGGATAACTATGGCTACACCTTC. Protein product: CASRPRGDNYGYTF.

In this sample, this clone turned up a few times. V and J are TRBV28 and TRBJ2-1, with 8 nucleotides matching TRBD1. Germline assignment: CDR1 MDHEN and CDR2 SYDVKM. The CDR3 is 17 amino acids. Trimming cost V 8 bases and J 2 bases; bases outside gene matches: 14. CDR3 sequence (DNA): TGTGCCAGCCCTCCCCCGGGACAGGTAATCCCCTACAATGAGCAGTTCTTC. It specifies CASPPPGQVIPYNEQFF.

This clone was counted a few times. This chain links TRBV4-1 with TRBJ1-6; no firm D call. V dropped 3 bases and J dropped 0 bases, with 9 bases sitting between them. Germline lookup yields CDR1 MGHRA and CDR2 YSYEKL. This CDR3 is built from 16 residues. CDR3 coding DNA: TGCGCCAGCAGCCATGATGAGAGCTCCTATAATTCACCCCTCCACTTT. Its translation: CASSHDESSYNSPLHF.

This sequence joins TRBV20-1 and TRBJ2-5; D perhaps matches TRBD2 (7 bases). V lost 3 bases, J lost 5 bases, and 22 bases lay in between. CDR3 length: 16 residues. In germline, CDR1 is DFQATT, CDR2 SNEGSKA (reference sequence). The chain's CDR3 is CSASQGRGRGVETQYF. The DNA of the CDR3 is TGCAGTGCTAGTCAGGGGAGGGGGAGGGGAGTTGAGACCCAGTACTTC.

The rearrangement links TRBV6-1 to TRBJ1-1; D remains unclear. V gave up 2 bases and J gave up 1 base, with 5 bases separating them. Germline loops: CDR1 MNHNS, CDR2 SASEGT. The CDR3 spans 13 residues. The CDR3 sequence: CASSEQANTEAFF. Written as DNA, the CDR3 is TGTGCCAGCAGTGAACAGGCGAACACTGAAGCTTTCTTT.

The chain employs TRBV2 and TRBJ2-7; TRBD1 aligns across 8 bases. The CDR3 is 12 residues long. V shed 5 bases and J 4 bases; nucleotides not matched to a gene: 1. Germline CDR1 reads SNHLY; CDR2 reads FYNNEI. The CDR3 sequence is CASSRTGYEQYF. The DNA for the CDR3 is TGTGCCAGCAGTCGGACAGGGTACGAGCAGTACTTC. The full variable domain, completed using reference TRBV2 and TRBJ2-7, is EPEVTQTPSHQVTQMGQEVILRCVPISNHLYFYWYRQILGQKVEFLVSFYNNEISEKSEIFDDQFSVERPDGSNFTLKIRSTKLEDSAMYFCASSRTGYEQYFGPGTRLTVT.

This rearrangement joins TRBV4-1 to TRBJ1-1, with a possible D match to TRBD1 (6 bases). This CDR3 is 13 amino acids long. Per germline, CDR1 MGHRA and CDR2 YSYEKL. V dropped 5 bases and J dropped 4 bases, with 11 bases sitting between them. The DNA of the CDR3 is TGCGCCAGCAGCGATCTAGGGGGCACTGAAGCTTTCTTT. Its protein product is CASSDLGGTEAFF.

Concerning this clone itself: Other DNA variants within this sample encode the same CDR3. The chain carries TRBV18 and TRBJ2-7, with 8 bases lining up with TRBD1. Trimming took 6 bases from V and 2 from J; bases not matched to a gene: 6. This CDR3 has 14 amino acids. In germline, CDR1 is KGHSH, CDR2 LQKENI. The CDR3 is CASSPGTGTYEQYF. As DNA, the CDR3 is TGTGCCAGCTCTCCCGGGACAGGTACCTACGAGCAGTACTTC.

This chain links TRBV15 with TRBJ2-5, with TRBD2 as a possible D gene (6 bases). V was trimmed by 0 bases and J by 1 base, leaving 9 bases between them. This CDR3 is built from 15 residues. Germline loops: CDR1 LNHNV, CDR2 YYDKDF (reference sequence). The CDR3 nucleotides read TGTGCCACCAGCAGAGAAGGGACTCTCCAAGAGACCCAGTACTTC. Residues: CATSREGTLQETQYF.

The V gene is TRBV7-2, the J gene TRBJ2-3, with 9 bases matching TRBD2. CDR1 SGHTA and CDR2 FQGNSA come from the germline V gene. This CDR3 contains 15 residues. After removal of 5 bases from V and 3 bases from J, the junction contained 6 bases not matched to a gene. The CDR3 sequence is CASSRASGVTDTQYF. The DNA of the CDR3 is TGTGCCAGCAGCCGGGCTAGCGGGGTGACAGATACGCAGTATTTT.